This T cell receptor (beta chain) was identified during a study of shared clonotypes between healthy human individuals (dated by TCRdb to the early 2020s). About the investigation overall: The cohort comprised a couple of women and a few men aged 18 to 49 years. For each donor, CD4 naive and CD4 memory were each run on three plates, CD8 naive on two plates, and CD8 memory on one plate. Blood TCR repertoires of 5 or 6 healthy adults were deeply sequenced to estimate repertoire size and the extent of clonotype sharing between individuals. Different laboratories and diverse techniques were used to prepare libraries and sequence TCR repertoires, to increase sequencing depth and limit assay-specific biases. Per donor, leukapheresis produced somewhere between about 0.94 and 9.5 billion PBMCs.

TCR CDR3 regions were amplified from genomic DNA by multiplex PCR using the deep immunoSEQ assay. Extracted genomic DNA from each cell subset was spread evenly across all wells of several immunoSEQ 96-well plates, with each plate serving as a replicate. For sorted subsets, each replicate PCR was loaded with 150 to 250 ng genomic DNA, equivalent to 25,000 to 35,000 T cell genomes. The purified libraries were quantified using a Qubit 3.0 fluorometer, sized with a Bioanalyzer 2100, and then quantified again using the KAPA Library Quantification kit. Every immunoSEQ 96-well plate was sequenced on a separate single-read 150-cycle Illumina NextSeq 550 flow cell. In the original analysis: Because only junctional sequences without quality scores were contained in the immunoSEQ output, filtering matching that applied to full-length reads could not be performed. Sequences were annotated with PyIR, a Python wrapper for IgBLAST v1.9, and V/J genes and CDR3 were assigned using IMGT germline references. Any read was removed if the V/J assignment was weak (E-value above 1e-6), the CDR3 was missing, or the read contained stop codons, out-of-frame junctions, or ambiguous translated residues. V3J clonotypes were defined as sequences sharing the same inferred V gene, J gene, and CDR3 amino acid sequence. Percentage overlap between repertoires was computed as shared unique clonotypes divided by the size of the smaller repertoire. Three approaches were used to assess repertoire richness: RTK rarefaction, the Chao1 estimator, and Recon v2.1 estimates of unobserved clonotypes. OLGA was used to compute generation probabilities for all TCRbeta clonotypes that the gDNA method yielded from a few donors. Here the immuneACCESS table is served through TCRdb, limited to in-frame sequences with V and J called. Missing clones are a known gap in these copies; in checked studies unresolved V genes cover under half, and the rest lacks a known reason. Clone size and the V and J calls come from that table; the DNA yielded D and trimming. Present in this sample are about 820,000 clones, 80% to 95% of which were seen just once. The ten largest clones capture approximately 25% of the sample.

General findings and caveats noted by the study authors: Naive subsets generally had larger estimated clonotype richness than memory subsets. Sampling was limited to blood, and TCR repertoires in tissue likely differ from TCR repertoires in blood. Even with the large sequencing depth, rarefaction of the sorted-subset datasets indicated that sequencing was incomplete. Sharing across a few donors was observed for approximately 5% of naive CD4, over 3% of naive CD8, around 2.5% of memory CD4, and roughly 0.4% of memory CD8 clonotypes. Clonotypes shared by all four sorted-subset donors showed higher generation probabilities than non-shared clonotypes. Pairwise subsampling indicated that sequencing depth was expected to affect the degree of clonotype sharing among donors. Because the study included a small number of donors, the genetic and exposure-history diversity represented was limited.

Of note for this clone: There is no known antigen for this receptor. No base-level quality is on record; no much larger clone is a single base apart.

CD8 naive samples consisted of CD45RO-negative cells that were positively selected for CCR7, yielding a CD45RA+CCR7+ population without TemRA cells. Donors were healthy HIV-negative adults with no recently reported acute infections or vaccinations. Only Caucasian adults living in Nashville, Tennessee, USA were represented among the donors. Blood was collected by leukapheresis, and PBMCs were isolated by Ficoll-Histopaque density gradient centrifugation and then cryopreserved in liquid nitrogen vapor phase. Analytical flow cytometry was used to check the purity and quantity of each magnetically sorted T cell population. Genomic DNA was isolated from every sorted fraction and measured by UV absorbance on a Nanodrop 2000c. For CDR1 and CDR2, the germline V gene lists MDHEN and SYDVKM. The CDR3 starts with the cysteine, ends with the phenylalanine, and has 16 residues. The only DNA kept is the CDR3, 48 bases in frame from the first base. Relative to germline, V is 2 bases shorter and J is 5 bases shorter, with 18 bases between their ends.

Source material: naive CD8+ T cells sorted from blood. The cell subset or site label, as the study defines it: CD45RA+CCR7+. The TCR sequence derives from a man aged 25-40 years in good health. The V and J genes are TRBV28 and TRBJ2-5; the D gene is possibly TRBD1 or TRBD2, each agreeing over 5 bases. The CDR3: CASSLVWVGTEETQYF. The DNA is TGTGCCAGCAGTTTAGTGTGGGTAGGGACCGAGGAGACCCAGTACTTC.